One and the same sample provided the 10 T cell receptor beta chains below, sequenced in a study of blood T cell repertoires in COVID-19. Here immunoSEQ multiplex PCR was the method, and the copy in TCRdb shows in-frame clones only, minus some. The repertoire has about 230,000 clones, 86% of them found once; the top ten carry around 10%. The sample was peripheral blood. These receptors originate from a man between 45 and 60 years old with COVID-19, enrolled during active disease.

In the case of this clone: The sample carries other DNA sequences with the same CDR3. This sequence joins TRBV19 and TRBJ1-5; tentative D call: TRBD1 (5 bases). CDR1 LNHDA and CDR2 SQIVND come from the germline V gene (reference sequence). This CDR3 contains 15 residues. Trimming left V 3 bases short and J 2 bases short, with 11 bases between. CDR3 DNA: TGTGCCAGTAGTATCCCAGGGCTCGGCAATCAGCCCCAGCATTTT. The encoded protein is CASSIPGLGNQPQHF.

This clone was detected once. The chain combines TRBV20-1 with TRBJ1-1, with 7 bases that match TRBD1. The CDR3 sequence is 12 residues long. The germline V gene encodes CDR1 DFQATT and CDR2 SNEGSKA (reference sequence). Trimming took 3 bases from V and 9 from J; bases not matched to a gene: 7. This CDR3 reads CSASEGARQAFF. The CDR3 nucleotides are TGCAGTGCTAGTGAGGGGGCTAGGCAAGCTTTCTTT.

The chain employs TRBV19 and TRBJ2-2; 8 bases match TRBD1. V shed 5 bases and J 2 bases; nucleotides not matched to a gene: 1. CDR3 size: 14 residues. Germline V lookup: CDR1 LNHDA, CDR2 SQIVND (reference sequence). Here the CDR3 DNA reads TGTGCCAGTAGTCAGGGGGCCAACACCGGGGAGCTGTTTTTT. This translates into CASSQGANTGELFF.

This chain links TRBV3-1 (or the pseudogene TRBV3-2) with TRBJ1-1; D is unresolved. The CDR3 is 13 residues long. With 1 base removed from V and 1 base from J, the gap between germline ends came to 4 bases. The germline gives CDR1 LGHDT, CDR2 YNNKEL (reference sequence). The CDR3 region is CASSQVRNTEAFF. CDR3 nucleotides: TGTGCCAGCAGCCAAGTGCGGAACACTGAAGCTTTCTTT.

In DNA form, the CDR3 reads TGTGCCTGGATCCAACCAGGGGATTCACCCCTCCACTTT. Its protein is CAWIQPGDSPLHF. This sequence joins TRBV30 and TRBJ1-6; TRBD1 is a possible D gene (6 bases). CDR3 length: 13 residues. The V and J ends lost 4 bases and 8 bases respectively, with 12 bases between them. The germline V gene encodes CDR1 GTSNPN and CDR2 SVGIG (reference sequence).

The rearrangement uses TRBV6-5 and TRBJ1-2, with 9 bases fitting TRBD1. Germline CDR1 and CDR2: MNHEY and SVGAGI. This CDR3 has 14 amino acids. V shed 6 bases and J 7 bases; nucleotides not matched to a gene: 9. CDR3 protein: CASSRGQGEFGYTF. CDR3 nucleotide sequence: TGTGCCAGCAGCCGGGGACAGGGAGAGTTTGGCTACACCTTC.

A single count supports this clone. The rearrangement uses TRBV3-1 (or the pseudogene TRBV3-2) and TRBJ2-1, with 8 bases identical to TRBD2. The CDR3 covers 15 residues. The germline V gene has CDR1 LGHDT and CDR2 YNNKEL (reference sequence). Trimming at V came to 5 bases and at J to 4 bases, leaving 7 bases not matched to a gene. The CDR3 DNA is TGTGCCAGCAGCTCAACACTAGCGGCGTACAATGAGCAGTTCTTC. Its translation is CASSSTLAAYNEQFF.

As to this clone: The junction does not match germline at one end; this may be a read error. The chain combines TRBV3-1 (or the pseudogene TRBV3-2) with TRBJ2-7; TRBD2 aligns across 11 bases. This CDR3 region has 18 residues. Germline CDR1 LGHDT, CDR2 YNNKEL (reference sequence). The CDR3 spells CASSHLPAGLADQYEQYF. Here the CDR3 DNA reads TGTGCCAGCAGCCACCTACCAGCGGGACTAGCGGACCAGTACGAGCAGTACTTT.

This chain joins TRBV9 and TRBJ2-7, with 8 bases that match TRBD1. Losses at the gene ends were 3 bases for V and 2 bases for J; bases not matched to a gene: 4. The CDR3 has 14 amino acids. Germline values: CDR1 SGDLS, CDR2 YYNGEE. CDR3 nucleotide sequence: TGTGCCAGCAGCGAGACAGGGGACACCTACGAGCAGTACTTC. Encoded protein: CASSETGDTYEQYF. Using reference TRBV9 and TRBJ2-7 for the parts outside the CDR3, the full variable domain is DSGVTQTPKHLITATGQRVTLRCSPRSGDLSVYWYQQSLDQGLQFLIQYYNGEERAKGNILERFSAQQFPDLHSELNLSSLELGDSALYFCASSETGDTYEQYFGPGTRLTVT.

This clone showed up just once. J is TRBJ2-7 and V is TRBV29-1; TRBD1 matches 9 bases. Germline CDR1 is SQVTM and CDR2 is ANQGSEA. After removal of 4 bases from V and 2 bases from J, the junction contained 3 bases not matched to a gene. The CDR3 consists of 13 residues. The CDR3 spells CSVGTGDTYEQYF. DNA for the CDR3: TGCAGCGTTGGGACAGGGGATACCTACGAGCAGTACTTC.